Below, 20 T cell receptor beta chains from the same sample are listed, as sequenced in a study of T cell responses to AZD1222 COVID-19 vaccine. Using immunoSEQ multiplex PCR, the repertoire was profiled, and TCRdb retains in-frame clones only, with some absent. The data hold approximately 100,000 clones, with just over 90% observed a single time. This sample comprised peripheral blood, obtained on day 0 of AZD1222 vaccination. Source of these receptors: an adult in good health.

The V gene is TRBV28, the J gene TRBJ1-2; D remains ambiguous. Trimming pared 5 bases from V and 0 bases from J, leaving 4 bases between. The CDR3 runs 12 residues. Germline lookup yields CDR1 MDHEN and CDR2 SYDVKM. The DNA for the CDR3 is TGTGCCAGCAGTACAGCTAACTATGGCTACACCTTC. Its translation: CASSTANYGYTF.

The CDR3 loop reads CASSSSPGQPNGYTF. The CDR3 bases are TGTGCCAGCAGTTCCTCCCCGGGACAGCCGAATGGCTACACCTTC. The V call is TRBV27, the J call TRBJ1-2, with TRBD1 identical over 7 bases. V shed 4 bases, J shed 6 bases, and the junction held 11 bases outside the gene matches. The CDR3 is 15 amino acids. Germline V gene lookup returns CDR1 MNHEY and CDR2 SMNVEV (reference sequence).

V is TRBV21-1 and J is TRBJ2-7. TRBV21-1 is listed as a pseudogene. This CDR3 spans 13 amino acids. The CDR3 protein is CASSKHRRVQQYF. As DNA, the CDR3 is TGTGCCAGCAGCAAACACAGAAGGGTGCAGCAGTACTTC.

The V and J genes are TRBV14 and TRBJ2-7; D not certain. The CDR3 runs to 14 residues. Trimming cost V 4 bases and J 4 bases, with 14 bases left between them. CDR1 and CDR2 from the germline V gene are SGHDN and FVKESK. The CDR3 bases are TGTGCCAGCAGCCTTGGCCCGATGGTATACGAGCAGTACTTC. It codes for CASSLGPMVYEQYF.

This chain connects TRBV2 to TRBJ1-2; D might be TRBD1 (5 bases). V was trimmed by 4 bases and J by 5 bases, leaving 11 bases between them. CDR1 and CDR2 (germline): SNHLY, FYNNEI. The length of the CDR3 is 13 residues. The CDR3: CASSGDGAYGYTF. The CDR3 DNA reads as TGTGCCAGCAGTGGGGACGGGGCTTATGGCTACACCTTC.

This rearrangement joins TRBV3-1 (or the pseudogene TRBV3-2) to TRBJ1-5, with TRBD1 as a possible D gene (5 bases). CDR3 size: 14 residues. Trimming removed 2 bases from V and 4 bases from J, with 9 bases in between. CDR1 LGHDT and CDR2 YNNKEL come from the germline V gene (reference sequence). The CDR3 DNA sequence: TGTGCCAGCAGCCAACAGGGAAAAAATCAGCCCCAGCATTTT. Amino acid sequence: CASSQQGKNQPQHF.

The chain carries TRBV5-1 and TRBJ2-5, with D tentatively TRBD2 (6 bases). Germline CDR1 and CDR2: SGHRS and YFSETQ. Deletions cut 2 bases from V and 5 bases from J, with 7 bases between. This CDR3 comprises 12 residues. The CDR3 DNA is TGCGCCAGCAGCTTCCGGGGGGAGACCCAGTACTTC. It codes for CASSFRGETQYF. Drawing the rest from reference TRBV5-1 and TRBJ2-5, the complete variable domain is KAGVTQTPRYLIKTRGQQVTLSCSPISGHRSVSWYQQTPGQGLQFLFEYFSETQRNKGNFPGRFSGRQFSNSRSEMNVSTLELGDSALYLCASSFRGETQYFGPGTRLLVL.

This rearrangement joins TRBV12-3 or TRBV12-4 to TRBJ1-1; D perhaps matches TRBD1 (6 bases). The CDR3 is made up of 13 amino acids. V was cut by 1 base and J by 7 bases, with 10 bases left in between. The CDR3 here is CASSLDRVGEAFF. CDR3 coding DNA: TGTGCCAGCAGTTTAGACAGGGTAGGTGAAGCTTTCTTT.

In its sample, this clone was seen once. V and J are TRBV5-1 and TRBJ2-1; 8 bases agree with TRBD1. The CDR3 sequence is 15 residues long. Germline trimming cut 0 bases from V and 4 bases from J; bases unmatched to any gene: 3. Germline V gene lookup returns CDR1 SGHRS and CDR2 YFSETQ. The CDR3 DNA sequence: TGCGCCAGCAGCTTGGACGGGACAGGTTACAATGAGCAGTTCTTC. Translation: CASSLDGTGYNEQFF.

The gene calls are TRBV30 and TRBJ2-1; tentatively, D is TRBD1 (5 bases). This CDR3 spans 11 amino acids. The V and J ends lost 1 base and 14 bases respectively, with 12 bases between them. The germline CDR1 and CDR2 sequences are GTSNPN and SVGIG (reference sequence). CDR3 sequence (DNA): TGTGCCTGGAGTGAAAACATACAGGAGTTCTTC. Encoded protein: CAWSENIQEFF.

The chain uses TRBV28 and TRBJ1-2, with D tentatively TRBD1 (6 bases). The CDR3 sequence is 14 residues long. CDR1 is MDHEN and CDR2 is SYDVKM in the germline V gene. Trimming cost V 6 bases and J 5 bases, with 16 bases left between them. CDR3 DNA: TGTGCCAGCAGACAGGGTGGTGGAATTTATGGCTACACCTTC. Translation gives CASRQGGGIYGYTF.

The rearrangement links TRBV5-4 to TRBJ1-2; perhaps TRBD1 as D (6 bases). The CDR3 extends over 16 amino acids. CDR1 is SGHNT and CDR2 is YYREEE in the germline V gene (reference sequence). V lost 7 bases and J lost 6, with 25 bases in between. CDR3 protein: CASGWGGRIQDDGYTF. The CDR3 nucleotides are TGTGCCAGCGGTTGGGGGGGGCGCATTCAAGATGATGGCTACACCTTC.

V gene TRBV28 combines with J gene TRBJ1-6, with 7 bases lining up with TRBD1. Germline CDR1 and CDR2: MDHEN and SYDVKM. This CDR3 is built from 13 residues. The V segment lost 6 bases and the J segment 7 bases; nucleotides outside the gene matches: 3. The CDR3 DNA sequence: TGTGCCAGCAGGACAGGGAGCAATTCACCCCTCCACTTT. It yields the protein CASRTGSNSPLHF.

The chain links TRBV24-1 to TRBJ1-2; D is possibly TRBD1 (5 bases). V was clipped by 6 bases and J by 7 bases, with 11 bases between them. The germline CDR1 and CDR2 sequences are KGHDR and SFDVKD. The CDR3 has 12 residues. The CDR3 here is CATSKSGGGYTF. The DNA for the CDR3 is TGTGCCACCAGTAAAAGCGGGGGTGGCTACACCTTC.

The chain joins TRBV5-5 to TRBJ1-1, with 8 bases aligning to TRBD1. This CDR3 comprises 13 residues. CDR1 and CDR2 from the germline V gene are SGHKS and YYEKEE (reference sequence). The ends lost 7 bases at V and 5 bases at J; junction bases unmatched: 7. The CDR3, as DNA: TGTGCCAGCTCCGGGACAGGAAAGACTGAAGCTTTCTTT. Translated: CASSGTGKTEAFF.

This chain connects TRBV7-2 to TRBJ2-5, with 13 bases matching TRBD2. Looked up from germline, CDR1 is SGHTA and CDR2 is FQGNSA. The V gene end was trimmed by 2 bases and the J gene end by 2 bases; junction bases not matched to a gene: 8. The CDR3 loop spans 18 amino acids. CDR3 sequence (DNA): TGTGCCAGCAGCTTACGACTAGCGGGGGGCCCGGGGCAAGAGACCCAGTACTTC. This encodes CASSLRLAGGPGQETQYF.

The J gene is TRBJ2-1, the V gene TRBV7-9, with a possible D match to TRBD2 (5 bases). Germline V gene lookup returns CDR1 SEHNR and CDR2 FQNEAQ (reference sequence). This CDR3 comprises 16 residues. The V end lost 5 bases, the J end lost 4 bases, and 18 bases lay between the germline ends. The CDR3 spells CASSNSRRAVYNEQFF. CDR3 in DNA: TGTGCCAGCAGCAACTCGCGACGAGCGGTATACAATGAGCAGTTCTTC. Using reference TRBV7-9 and TRBJ2-1 for the parts outside the CDR3, the full variable domain is DTGVSQNPRHKITKRGQNVTFRCDPISEHNRLYWYRQTLGQGPEFLTYFQNEAQLEKSRLLSDRFSAERPKGSFSTLEIQRTEQGDSAMYLCASSNSRRAVYNEQFFGPGTRLTVL.

The gene calls are TRBV5-4 and TRBJ2-3; TRBD2 agrees at 10 bases. V was clipped by 4 bases and J by 0 bases; unmatched bases: 5. The CDR3 runs to 16 residues. Germline CDR1 and CDR2: SGHNT and YYREEE (reference sequence). The CDR3 nucleotides are TGTGCCAGCAGCCCTAGCGGGGGATTTAGCACAGATACGCAGTATTTT. It specifies CASSPSGGFSTDTQYF.

The CDR3 protein is CASSMGYEQYF. The CDR3 nucleotides are TGCGCCAGCAGCATGGGTTACGAGCAGTACTTC. The chain uses TRBV4-1 and TRBJ2-7; D remains unclear. This CDR3 spans 11 amino acids. The germline V and J ends were trimmed by 5 bases and 4 bases, with 6 bases remaining between them. Germline loops: CDR1 MGHRA, CDR2 YSYEKL.

The J gene is TRBJ2-1, the V gene TRBV6-5; no firm D call. V was shortened by 7 bases and J by 12 bases, with 22 bases between the two germline ends. The CDR3 is made up of 14 amino acids. Looked up from germline, CDR1 is MNHEY and CDR2 is SVGAGI. DNA for the CDR3: TGTGCCAGCAATCCCGGCGTGAGAAGTTCCCGGCAGTTCTTC. This gives the protein CASNPGVRSSRQFF.